The present T cell receptor (beta chain) was sequenced within a study of shared clonotypes between healthy human individuals (dated by TCRdb to the early 2020s). With respect to the entire study: Two women and a few men aged 18 to 49 years were included in the cohort. Different laboratories and diverse techniques were used to prepare libraries and sequence TCR repertoires, to increase sequencing depth and limit assay-specific biases. Leukapheresis yielded between about 0.9 and 8.9 billion PBMCs per donor. Per donor, three plates each were used for CD4 naive and CD4 memory, two for CD8 naive, and one for CD8 memory. The study deeply sequenced blood TCR repertoires of five healthy adults to estimate repertoire size and the extent of clonotype sharing between individuals. What the study reported, not specific to this receptor: Naive subsets generally had larger estimated clonotype richness than memory subsets did. Sampling was limited to blood, and TCR repertoires in tissue likely differ from TCR repertoires in blood. Because the study included a small number of donors, the genetic and exposure-history diversity represented was limited. Rarefaction of sorted-subset datasets indicated incomplete sequencing despite the large sequencing depth. When a handful of donors were compared, the shared fraction of clonotypes was roughly 5% for naive CD4, around 3.5% for naive CD8, 2% to 2.5% for memory CD4, and 0.35% to 0.4% for memory CD8. Higher generation probabilities were observed for clonotypes shared by all four sorted-subset donors than for non-shared clonotypes. Based on pairwise subsampling, the degree of clonotype sharing among donors was expected to be affected by sequencing depth.

On this clone itself: The clone's antigen remains unknown. Base qualities are missing; no much larger clone stands one base away.

The V and J ends are trimmed by 6 bases and 4 bases, leaving 14 bases between them. CDR1 and CDR2 (SGHRS, YFSETQ) derive from the germline V gene. The CDR3 goes from the cysteine to the phenylalanine over 14 residues. CDR3 DNA is the only sequence kept; it has 42 bases, read in frame from the first base. TCR CDR3 regions were amplified from genomic DNA by multiplex PCR using the deep immunoSEQ assay. Extracted genomic DNA from each cell subset was distributed evenly across all wells of several immunoSEQ 96-well plates, and each plate was treated as a replicate. For sorted subsets, roughly 200 ng of genomic DNA, equivalent to about 30,000 T cell genomes, went into each replicate PCR. Purified libraries were quantified with a Qubit 3.0 fluorometer, sized on a Bioanalyzer 2100, and re-quantified with the KAPA Library Quantification kit. Every immunoSEQ 96-well plate was sequenced on a dedicated single-read 150-cycle Illumina NextSeq 550 flow cell. The original pipeline was this. Because the immunoSEQ output included only junctional sequences and no quality scores, the filtering could not be the same as the filtering used for full-length reads. Sequences were annotated with PyIR, a Python wrapper for IgBLAST v1.9, and V/J genes and CDR3 were assigned using IMGT germline references. Reads were filtered out if the reads had weak V/J assignments (E-value above 1e-6), no CDR3, stop codons, out-of-frame junctions, or ambiguous translated residues. A V3J clonotype was defined by an identical inferred V gene, J gene, and CDR3 amino acid sequence. The percentage overlap between two repertoires was calculated by dividing the number of shared unique clonotypes by the size of the smaller repertoire. Richness of each repertoire was evaluated using RTK rarefaction, the Chao1 estimator, and Recon v2.1 estimates of unobserved clonotypes. OLGA was used to compute generation probabilities for all TCRbeta clonotypes that the gDNA method yielded from several donors. Here the immuneACCESS table is served through TCRdb, limited to in-frame sequences with V and J called. Missing clones are a known gap in these copies; in checked studies unresolved V genes cover under half, and the rest lacks a known reason. V, J and clone size are taken as reported in that table, and D and trimming were inferred from the DNA itself. The sample data list about 2,500,000 clones, and just over 90% of these were observed just once. Jointly, the top ten make up roughly 0.13% of the sample.

The donors were healthy, HIV-negative adults with no recently reported acute infections or vaccinations. Every donor was a Caucasian adult living in Nashville, Tennessee, USA. CD4+ T cells were enriched by magnetic negative selection, after which naive cells were positively selected on CD45RA and the negative fraction was taken as the memory subset. Blood was obtained by leukapheresis, after which PBMCs were separated by Ficoll-Histopaque density gradient centrifugation and cryopreserved in liquid nitrogen vapor phase. Analytical flow cytometry was used to check the purity and quantity of each magnetically sorted T cell population. Genomic DNA was isolated from every sorted fraction and measured by UV absorbance on a Nanodrop 2000c.

Sequencing was done on a sample of naive CD4+ T cells sorted from blood. The sample's cell subset or site label, decoded: CD45RA+ positively selected. The rearrangement combines TRBV5-1 with TRBJ1-3; confidence is insufficient to name the D gene. The TCR originated in a young man in good health. The CDR3 region has the sequence CASTDSVTGNTIYF. The DNA sequence is TGCGCCAGCACAGATTCGGTAACCGGAAACACCATATATTTT. Joined to the reference TRBV5-1 and TRBJ1-3 proteins, this CDR3 gives the full variable domain: KAGVTQTPRYLIKTRGQQVTLSCSPISGHRSVSWYQQTPGQGLQFLFEYFSETQRNKGNFPGRFSGRQFSNSRSEMNVSTLELGDSALYLCASTDSVTGNTIYFGEGSWLTVV.